This entry lists 27 T cell receptor beta chains sequenced from one sample in a study of T cells in Graves' hyperthyroidism and ophthalmopathy. RNA transcripts gave rise to amplified TCR beta CDR3 regions. The HTBI set primed first-round TCR CDR3 RT-PCR. Each CDR3 protein gets one entry after TCRdb re-called the multiplex PCR reads with MiXCR. Seen here are about 300,000 distinct CDR3 sequences, 12% to 15% observed once, and the top ten hold roughly 7.7%. The sample comprised blood. The receptors derive from a woman aged 40 to 55 with Graves' hyperthyroidism.

Only a few counts were recorded for this clonotype. This sequence joins TRBV28 and TRBJ1-1; D gene unclear. CDR3 length: 13 residues. From germline, CDR1 is MDHEN and CDR2 SYDVKM. V was cut by 3 bases and J by 4 bases, with 9 bases left in between. The CDR3 loop is CASSFGRSTEAFF. Written as DNA, the CDR3 is TGTGCCAGCAGTTTTGGGCGAAGCACTGAAGCTTTCTTT.

For this clonotype: A much larger clonotype is one base distant, so this may be a read error. The genes are TRBV28 and TRBJ2-4, with a weak D call TRBD1 (6 bases). There are 13 residues in the CDR3. The germline V gene encodes CDR1 MDHEN and CDR2 SYDVKM. Written as DNA, the CDR3 is TGTGCCATCAGTTTACCGTCCCGGGACACTCCGTACTTC. Translation: CAISLPSRDTPYF.

This clonotype was observed a few times. V and J are TRBV7-6 and TRBJ2-2; no reliable D call. The length of the CDR3 is 13 residues. V was cut by 1 base and J by 6 bases, with 6 bases left in between. CDR1 SGHVS and CDR2 FNYEAQ come from the germline V gene. CDR3 amino acids: CASSLVVAGELFF. The CDR3 region has the DNA TGTGCCAGCAGCTTAGTTGTTGCCGGGGAGCTGTTTTTT.

This clonotype showed up many times. CDR3 DNA sequence: TGTGCCAGCAGCTCTGAGCAGTCCTCCTACGAGCAGTACTTC. This gives the protein CASSSEQSSYEQYF. The chain carries TRBV7-8 and TRBJ2-7; D gene uncertain. In germline, CDR1 is SGHVS, CDR2 FQNEAQ. The CDR3 loop spans 14 amino acids. Trimming removed 4 bases at V and 0 bases at J, with 10 bases between.

As concerns this clonotype: An end of the junction differs from the germline gene, which may be a read error. The chain joins TRBV9 to TRBJ1-5; 7 bases match TRBD1. The CDR3 length is 14 residues. CDR1 and CDR2 from the germline V gene are SGDLS and YYNGEE. The CDR3 reads CASSGTGRNQPRHF. As DNA, the CDR3 is TGTGCCAGCAGCGGGACAGGTCGGAATCAGCCCCGGCATTTT.

This clonotype was detected only a few times. The rearrangement links TRBV11-2 to TRBJ2-1; D unresolved. The germline gives CDR1 SGHAT, CDR2 FQNNGV. V was cut by 2 bases and J by 0 bases, with 20 bases left in between. This CDR3 has 19 residues. DNA for the CDR3: TGTGCCAGCAGCTTATCACTCAAAACCCCGTTCAGCTCCTACAATGAGCAGTTCTTC. This codes for CASSLSLKTPFSSYNEQFF.

This clonotype was observed at least ten times. The chain recombines TRBV7-8 with TRBJ1-1, with D uncertain. V lost 5 bases and J 5 bases, leaving 12 bases between the germline ends. The CDR3 runs 13 residues. Germline CDR1 reads SGHVS; CDR2 reads FQNEAQ. The CDR3 sequence is CASSPEKRTEAFF. The CDR3, as DNA: TGTGCCAGCAGCCCCGAAAAAAGGACTGAAGCTTTCTTT.

The rearrangement joins TRBV2 to TRBJ2-6; D is possibly TRBD1 or TRBD2 (5 bases each). Germline assignment: CDR1 SNHLY and CDR2 FYNNEI. V lost 8 bases and J lost 0, with 11 bases in between. The CDR3 has 15 residues. CDR3 in DNA: TGTGCCAGCGGGAGCGACAGCTCTGGGGCCAACGTCCTGACTTTC. Translation gives CASGSDSSGANVLTF.

Ten or more counts support this clonotype. The chain couples TRBV7-3 to TRBJ1-1, with 8 bases lining up with TRBD1. Germline CDR1 and CDR2: SGHTA and FQGTGA. The CDR3 is made up of 13 amino acids. V gave up 5 bases and J gave up 11 bases; unmatched junction bases: 10. This chain's CDR3 is CASSPQGAREAFF. For the CDR3, the DNA is TGTGCCAGCAGCCCTCAGGGGGCGAGGGAGGCTTTCTTT. The whole variable domain, remainder taken from reference TRBV7-3 and TRBJ1-1, is GAGVSQTPSNKVTEKGKYVELRCDPISGHTALYWYRQSLGQGPEFLIYFQGTGAADDSGLPNDRFFAVRPEGSVSTLKIQRTERGDSAVYLCASSPQGAREAFFGQGTRLTVV.

This clonotype was seen many times. V gene TRBV2 combines with J gene TRBJ2-7, with a weak D call TRBD2 (6 bases). CDR3 size: 11 residues. The germline gives CDR1 SNHLY, CDR2 FYNNEI. V was cut by 7 bases and J by 6 bases, with 10 bases left in between. DNA for the CDR3: TGTGCCAGCAAGGGAGGCGGCGAGCAGTACTTC. This gives the protein CASKGGGEQYF.

This clonotype has at least ten counts. The chain carries TRBV10-3 and TRBJ1-5; the D gene is possibly TRBD1 (5 bases). CDR3 length: 16 amino acids. Between the trimmed V and J ends, which lost 6 bases and 4 bases, there was a span of 19 bases. Looked up from germline, CDR1 is ENHRY and CDR2 is SYGVKD. In DNA form, the CDR3 reads TGTGCCATCAGCGCGACGGGCCCGAGGGGTAATCAGCCCCAGCATTTT. Residues: CAISATGPRGNQPQHF.

This clonotype was counted at least ten times. V usage is TRBV12-3 or TRBV12-4 and J usage is TRBJ1-6, with 10 bases matching TRBD1. V lost 6 bases, J lost 4 bases, and 6 bases stayed unmatched. The CDR3 contains 16 residues. This CDR3 reads CASSPSGQGYNSPLHF. CDR3 sequence (DNA): TGTGCCAGCAGCCCCTCGGGACAGGGGTATAATTCACCCCTCCACTTT.

The chain links TRBV6-1 to TRBJ2-5; 9 bases map to TRBD1. CDR1 MNHNS and CDR2 SASEGT come from the germline V gene. V trimming: 9 bases; J trimming: 3 bases; junction bases outside the gene matches: 8. CDR3 length: 14 amino acids. CDR3 residues: CASRQGGLKETQYF. In DNA form, the CDR3 reads TGTGCCAGTAGACAGGGGGGACTAAAAGAGACCCAGTACTTC.

This clonotype was picked up many times. The chain employs TRBV28 and TRBJ1-5; D may be TRBD1 (6 bases). The V gene lost 9 bases and the J gene lost 0 bases, with 18 bases spanning the gap. The CDR3 extends over 16 amino acids. Germline V CDR1 and CDR2: MDHEN, SYDVKM. CDR3 loop: CASIITGKASNQPQHF. The CDR3 DNA is TGTGCCAGTATAATTACAGGGAAAGCTAGCAATCAGCCCCAGCATTTT.

This clonotype was observed many times. The rearrangement joins TRBV25-1 to TRBJ2-3; 7 bases agree with TRBD2. Germline assignment: CDR1 MGHDK and CDR2 SYGVNS. The V gene end was trimmed by 4 bases and the J gene end by 1 base; junction bases not matched to a gene: 2. The CDR3 covers 14 residues. CDR3 in DNA: TGTGCCAGCAGTGGAGCGGGACGCACAGATACGCAGTATTTT. Translated, it gives CASSGAGRTDTQYF.

In its sample, this clonotype was seen a few times. The V gene is TRBV25-1, the J gene TRBJ2-5, with no clear D. The CDR3 has 13 residues. The germline gives CDR1 MGHDK, CDR2 SYGVNS. Trimming cost V 5 bases and J 5 bases, with 12 bases left between them. This CDR3 reads CASSHPNWETQYF. As DNA, the CDR3 is TGTGCCAGCAGTCACCCGAACTGGGAGACCCAGTACTTC.

This chain links TRBV9 with TRBJ1-2, with D possibly TRBD1 on 5 matching bases. CDR1 and CDR2 (germline): SGDLS, YYNGEE. V was pared by 3 bases and J by 6 bases, with 15 bases between. This CDR3 has 14 amino acids. The chain's CDR3 is CASSGGEISHGYTF. In nucleotides, the CDR3 is TGTGCCAGCAGCGGGGGGGAGATTTCCCATGGCTACACCTTC.

This clonotype showed up many times. This chain joins TRBV20-1 and TRBJ2-3, with TRBD2 identical over 9 bases. The CDR3 runs 13 residues. Germline trimming cut 7 bases from V and 4 bases from J; bases unmatched to any gene: 6. Germline V gene lookup returns CDR1 DFQATT and CDR2 SNEGSKA (reference sequence). The CDR3 sequence: CSVPGTSSDTQYF. The CDR3 DNA reads TGCAGTGTTCCCGGGACTAGCTCAGATACGCAGTATTTT.

This clonotype occurred many times. This chain connects TRBV20-1 to TRBJ2-1, with a possible D match to TRBD2 (6 bases). CDR1 and CDR2 (germline): DFQATT, SNEGSKA (reference sequence). The CDR3 spans 14 residues. V lost 0 bases and J 9 bases, leaving 15 bases between the germline ends. The CDR3, as DNA: TGCAGTGCTAGAGATCTGGGGACTGCTTTTGAGCAGTTCTTC. Its protein is CSARDLGTAFEQFF.

Many counts were recorded for this clonotype. V gene TRBV4-2 combines with J gene TRBJ2-7; D may correspond to TRBD1 or TRBD2 (5 bases each). V lost 1 base and J lost 2, with 18 bases in between. The CDR3 loop spans 17 amino acids. Germline-derived CDR1 and CDR2 are LGHNA and YNFKEQ. CDR3 amino acids: CASSQASRDLSAYEQYF. CDR3 in DNA: TGTGCCAGCAGCCAAGCCTCGAGGGACCTATCTGCCTACGAGCAGTACTTC.

This clonotype was recorded many times. The chain employs TRBV3-1 and TRBJ2-3, with D uncertain. Germline V gene sequence: CDR1 LGHDT, CDR2 YNNKEL (reference sequence). This CDR3 comprises 13 residues. V was cut by 6 bases and J by 2 bases, with 9 bases left in between. The CDR3 loop reads CASSNVFTDTQYF. CDR3 bases: TGTGCCAGCAGTAACGTCTTCACAGATACGCAGTATTTT.

This clonotype was detected only a few times. This chain connects TRBV24-1 to TRBJ2-1; 14 bases are shared with TRBD2. The length of the CDR3 is 18 residues. Germline CDR1 is KGHDR and CDR2 is SFDVKD. The trim removed 3 bases at V and 8 bases at J, leaving 11 bases unmatched. Here the CDR3 reads CATSDPTSGRARGDEQFF. CDR3 coding DNA: TGTGCCACCAGTGATCCGACTAGCGGGAGGGCCAGGGGGGATGAGCAGTTCTTC.

At least ten counts were recorded for this clonotype. The chain employs TRBV9 and TRBJ2-7; 8 bases line up with TRBD2. V lost 0 bases, J lost 4 bases, and 3 bases stayed unmatched. The CDR3 has 14 amino acids. CDR1 is SGDLS, CDR2 YYNGEE, per germline. CDR3 in DNA: TGTGCCAGCAGCGTAGTGCCTAGCGGGTACGAGCAGTACTTC. Its translation is CASSVVPSGYEQYF.

This clonotype has ten or more counts. The chain is built from TRBV11-2 and TRBJ2-7, with D hard to call. This CDR3 comprises 16 residues. Germline assignment: CDR1 SGHAT and CDR2 FQNNGV. V gave up 3 bases and J gave up 5 bases, with 20 bases separating them. In DNA, the CDR3 is TGTGCCAGCAGCTTCTTGGCAGGTCAAGCGATCAACGAGCAGTACTTC. Its protein is CASSFLAGQAINEQYF.

Of note for this clonotype: One end of the junction fails to match germline, which may point to a read error. The chain carries TRBV6-5 and TRBJ2-1; tentative D call: TRBD2 (5 bases). The CDR3 runs 13 residues. Germline CDR1 and CDR2: MNHEY and SVGAGI. Written as DNA, the CDR3 is TGTGCCACCAGTCCGAAACTAGACAATGAGCAGTTCTTC. Residues: CATSPKLDNEQFF.

This clonotype was counted many times. The chain recombines TRBV7-2 with TRBJ2-5; 7 nucleotides line up with TRBD2. The CDR3 extends over 16 amino acids. Trimming took 4 bases from V and 1 from J; bases not matched to a gene: 9. The germline CDR1 and CDR2 sequences are SGHTA and FQGNSA. The CDR3 sequence is CASSSGGGGLQETQYF. The CDR3 coding sequence is TGTGCCAGCAGCTCTGGGGGGGGAGGGCTCCAAGAGACCCAGTACTTC.

On this clonotype itself: This may be a read error, as it is one base from a much larger clone. V gene TRBV6-2 or TRBV6-3 combines with J gene TRBJ2-1; 14 nucleotides match TRBD2. The germline gives CDR1 MNHEY, CDR2 SVGEGT. The CDR3 contains 14 residues. Here the CDR3 reads CASRAGLAGVERFF. CDR3 DNA: TGTGCCAGCAGGGCGGGACTAGCGGGAGTTGAGCGGTTCTTC.